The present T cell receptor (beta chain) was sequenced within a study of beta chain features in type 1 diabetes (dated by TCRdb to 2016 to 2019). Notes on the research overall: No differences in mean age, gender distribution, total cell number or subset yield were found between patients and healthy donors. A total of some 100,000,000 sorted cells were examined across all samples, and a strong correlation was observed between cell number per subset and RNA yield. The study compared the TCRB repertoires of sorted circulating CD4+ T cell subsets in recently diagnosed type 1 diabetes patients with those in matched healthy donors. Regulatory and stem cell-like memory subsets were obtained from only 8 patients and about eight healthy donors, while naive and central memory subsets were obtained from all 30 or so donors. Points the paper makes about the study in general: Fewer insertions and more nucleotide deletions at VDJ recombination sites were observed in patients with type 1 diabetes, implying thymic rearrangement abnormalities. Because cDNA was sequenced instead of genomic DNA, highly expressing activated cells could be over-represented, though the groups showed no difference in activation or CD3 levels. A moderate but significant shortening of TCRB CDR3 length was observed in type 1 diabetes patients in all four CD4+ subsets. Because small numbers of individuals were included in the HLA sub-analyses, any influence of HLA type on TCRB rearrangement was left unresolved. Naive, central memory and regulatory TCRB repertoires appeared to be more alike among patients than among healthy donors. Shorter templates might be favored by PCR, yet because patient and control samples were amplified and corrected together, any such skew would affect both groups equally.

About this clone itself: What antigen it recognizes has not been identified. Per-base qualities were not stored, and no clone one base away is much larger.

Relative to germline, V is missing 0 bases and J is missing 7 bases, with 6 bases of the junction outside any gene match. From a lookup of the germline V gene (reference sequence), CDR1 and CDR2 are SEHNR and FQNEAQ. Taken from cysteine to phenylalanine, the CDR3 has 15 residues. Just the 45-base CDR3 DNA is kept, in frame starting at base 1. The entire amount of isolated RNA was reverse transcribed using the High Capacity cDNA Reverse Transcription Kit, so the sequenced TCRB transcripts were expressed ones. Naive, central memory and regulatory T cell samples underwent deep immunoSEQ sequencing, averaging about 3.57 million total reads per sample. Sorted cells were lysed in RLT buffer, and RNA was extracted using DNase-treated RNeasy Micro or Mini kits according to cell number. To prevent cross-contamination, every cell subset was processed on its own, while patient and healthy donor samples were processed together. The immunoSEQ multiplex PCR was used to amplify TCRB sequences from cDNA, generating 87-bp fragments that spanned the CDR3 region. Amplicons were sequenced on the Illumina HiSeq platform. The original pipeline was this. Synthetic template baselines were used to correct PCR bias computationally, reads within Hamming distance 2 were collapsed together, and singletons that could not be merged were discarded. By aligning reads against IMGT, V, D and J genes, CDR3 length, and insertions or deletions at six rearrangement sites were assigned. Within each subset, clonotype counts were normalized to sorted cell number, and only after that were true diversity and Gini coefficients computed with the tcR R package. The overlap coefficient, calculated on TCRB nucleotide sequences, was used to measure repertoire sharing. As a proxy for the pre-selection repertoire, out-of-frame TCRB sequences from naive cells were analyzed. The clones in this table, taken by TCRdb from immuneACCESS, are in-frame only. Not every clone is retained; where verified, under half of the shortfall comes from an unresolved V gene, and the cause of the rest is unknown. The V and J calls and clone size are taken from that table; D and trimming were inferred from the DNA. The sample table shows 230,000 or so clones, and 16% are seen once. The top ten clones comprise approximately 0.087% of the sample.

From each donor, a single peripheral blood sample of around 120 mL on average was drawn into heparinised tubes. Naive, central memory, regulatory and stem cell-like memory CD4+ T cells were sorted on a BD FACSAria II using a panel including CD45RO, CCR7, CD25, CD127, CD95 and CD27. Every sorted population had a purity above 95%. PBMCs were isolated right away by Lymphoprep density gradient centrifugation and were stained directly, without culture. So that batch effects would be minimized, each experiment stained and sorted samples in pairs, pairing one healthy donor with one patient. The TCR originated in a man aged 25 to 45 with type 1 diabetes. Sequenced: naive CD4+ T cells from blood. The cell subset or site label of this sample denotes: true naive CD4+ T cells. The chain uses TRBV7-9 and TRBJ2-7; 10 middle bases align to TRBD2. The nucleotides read TGTGCCAGCAGCTTAGCGTTGCTAGCGGGAGATGAGCAGTACTTC. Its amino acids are CASSLALLAGDEQYF.